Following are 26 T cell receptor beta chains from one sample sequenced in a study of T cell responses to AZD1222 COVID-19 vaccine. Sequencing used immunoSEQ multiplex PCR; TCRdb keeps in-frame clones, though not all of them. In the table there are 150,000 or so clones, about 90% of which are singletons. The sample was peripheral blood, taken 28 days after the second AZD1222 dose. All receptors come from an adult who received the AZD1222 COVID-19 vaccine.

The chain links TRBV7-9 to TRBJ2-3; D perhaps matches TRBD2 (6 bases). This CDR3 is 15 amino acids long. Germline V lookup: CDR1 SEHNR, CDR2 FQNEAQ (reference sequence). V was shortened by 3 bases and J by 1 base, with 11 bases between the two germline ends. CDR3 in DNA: TGTGCCAGCAGCTTCCAAATAGCGGGCACAGATACGCAGTATTTT. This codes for CASSFQIAGTDTQYF.

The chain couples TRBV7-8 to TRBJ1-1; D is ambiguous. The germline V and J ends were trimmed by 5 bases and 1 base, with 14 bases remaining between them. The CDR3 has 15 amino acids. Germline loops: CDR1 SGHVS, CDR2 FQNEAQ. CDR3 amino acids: CASSVRDNRNTEAFF. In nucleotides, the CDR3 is TGTGCCAGCAGCGTAAGAGATAATCGGAACACTGAAGCTTTCTTT.

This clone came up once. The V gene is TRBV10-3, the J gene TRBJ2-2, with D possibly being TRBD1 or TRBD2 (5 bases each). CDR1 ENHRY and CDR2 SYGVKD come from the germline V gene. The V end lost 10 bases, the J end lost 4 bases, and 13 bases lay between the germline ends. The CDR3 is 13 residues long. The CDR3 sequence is CATSGHPTGELFF. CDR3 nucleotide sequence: TGTGCCACGAGCGGACACCCCACCGGGGAGCTGTTTTTT.

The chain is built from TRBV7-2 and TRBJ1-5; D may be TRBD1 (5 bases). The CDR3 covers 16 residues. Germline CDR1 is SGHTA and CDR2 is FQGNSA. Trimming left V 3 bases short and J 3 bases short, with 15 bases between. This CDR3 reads CASSLMGDGHNQPQHF. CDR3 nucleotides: TGTGCCAGCAGCTTGATGGGGGATGGGCACAATCAGCCCCAGCATTTT.

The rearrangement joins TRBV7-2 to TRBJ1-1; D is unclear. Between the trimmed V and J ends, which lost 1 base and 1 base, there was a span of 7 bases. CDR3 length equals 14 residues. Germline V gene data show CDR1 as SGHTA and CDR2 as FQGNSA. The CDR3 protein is CASSLGSQNTEAFF. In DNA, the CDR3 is TGTGCCAGCAGCTTAGGTTCACAGAACACTGAAGCTTTCTTT.

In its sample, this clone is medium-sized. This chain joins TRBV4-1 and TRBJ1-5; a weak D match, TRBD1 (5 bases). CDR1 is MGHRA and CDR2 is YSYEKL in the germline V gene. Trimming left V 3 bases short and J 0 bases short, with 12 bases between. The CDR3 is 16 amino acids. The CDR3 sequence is CASSQGPKLSNQPQHF. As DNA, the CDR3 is TGCGCCAGCAGCCAGGGACCGAAGCTTAGCAATCAGCCCCAGCATTTT.

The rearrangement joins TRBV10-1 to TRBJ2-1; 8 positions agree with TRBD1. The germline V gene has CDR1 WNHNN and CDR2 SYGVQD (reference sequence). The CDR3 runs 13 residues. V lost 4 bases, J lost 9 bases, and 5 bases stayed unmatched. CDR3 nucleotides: TGCGCCAGCAGTGGGACAGGGAGTCTTGAGCAGTTCTTC. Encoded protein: CASSGTGSLEQFF.

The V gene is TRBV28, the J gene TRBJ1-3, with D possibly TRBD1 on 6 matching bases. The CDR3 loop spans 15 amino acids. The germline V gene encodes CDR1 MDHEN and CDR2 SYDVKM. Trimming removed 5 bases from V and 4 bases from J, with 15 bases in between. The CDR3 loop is CASSRGDRSGNTIYF. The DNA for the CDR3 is TGTGCCAGCAGTAGGGGAGACAGGTCCGGAAACACCATATATTTT.

The CDR3 DNA reads as TGTGCCAGCAGCCAAGGCGCGGGGACGGGGGGAAAACTGTTTTTT. This translates into CASSQGAGTGGKLFF. The chain recombines TRBV3-1 (or the pseudogene TRBV3-2) with TRBJ1-4; TRBD1 is a possible D gene (5 bases). The length of the CDR3 is 15 residues. The V end was cut by 1 base, the J end by 10 bases, with 16 bases between. CDR1 is LGHDT and CDR2 is YNNKEL in the germline V gene (reference sequence).

DNA for the CDR3: TGCGCCAGCAGCCCGGTATGGGGGGAGCCCCAGCATTTT. This translates into CASSPVWGEPQHF. This chain connects TRBV5-1 to TRBJ1-5; D might be TRBD1 (5 bases). CDR1 and CDR2 (germline): SGHRS, YFSETQ. With 4 bases removed from V and 8 bases from J, the gap between germline ends came to 13 bases. The length of the CDR3 is 13 residues.

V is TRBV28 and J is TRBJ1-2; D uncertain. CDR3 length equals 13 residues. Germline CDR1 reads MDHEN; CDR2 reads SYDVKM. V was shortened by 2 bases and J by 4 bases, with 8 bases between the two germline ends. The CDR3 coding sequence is TGTGCCAGCAGTTTAAAGGCTACCTATGGCTACACCTTC. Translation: CASSLKATYGYTF.

CDR3 loop: CASSIGGWLQNKNIQYF. In nucleotides, the CDR3 is TGTGCCAGTAGTATAGGTGGGTGGCTGCAAAACAAAAACATTCAGTACTTC. The rearrangement links TRBV19 to TRBJ2-4; no definite D call. Germline CDR1 reads LNHDA; CDR2 reads SQIVND (reference sequence). The ends were cut back, 1 base at V and 3 bases at J, with 16 bases in the middle. The CDR3 spans 17 residues. The complete variable domain, with remaining parts taken from reference TRBV19 and TRBJ2-4, reads DGGITQSPKYLFRKEGQNVTLSCEQNLNHDAMYWYRQDPGQGLRLIYYSQIVNDFQKGDIAEGYSVSREKKESFPLTVTSAQKNPTAFYLCASSIGGWLQNKNIQYFGAGTRLSVL.

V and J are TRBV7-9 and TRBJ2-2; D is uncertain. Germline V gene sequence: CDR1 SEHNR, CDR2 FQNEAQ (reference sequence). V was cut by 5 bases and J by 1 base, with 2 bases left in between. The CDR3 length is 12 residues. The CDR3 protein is CASSKNTGELFF. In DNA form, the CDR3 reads TGTGCCAGCAGCAAGAACACCGGGGAGCTGTTTTTT.

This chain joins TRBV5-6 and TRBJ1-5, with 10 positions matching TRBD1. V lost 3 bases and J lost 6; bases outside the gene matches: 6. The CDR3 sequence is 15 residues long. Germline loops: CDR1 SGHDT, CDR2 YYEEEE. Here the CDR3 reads CASSSMTGGGQPQHF. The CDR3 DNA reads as TGTGCCAGCAGCTCAATGACAGGGGGCGGTCAGCCCCAGCATTTT.

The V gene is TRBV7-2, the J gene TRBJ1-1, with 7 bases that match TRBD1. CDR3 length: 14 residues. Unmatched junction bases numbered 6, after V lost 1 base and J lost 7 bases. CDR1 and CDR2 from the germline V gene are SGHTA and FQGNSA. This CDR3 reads CASSLETQGFEAFF. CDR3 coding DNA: TGTGCCAGCAGCTTAGAAACACAGGGGTTTGAAGCTTTCTTT.

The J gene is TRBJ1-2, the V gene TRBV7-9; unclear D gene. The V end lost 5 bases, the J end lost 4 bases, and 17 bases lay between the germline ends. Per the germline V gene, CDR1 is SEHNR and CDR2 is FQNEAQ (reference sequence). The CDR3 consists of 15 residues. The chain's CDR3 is CASSVHTTKSYGYTF. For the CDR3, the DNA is TGTGCCAGCAGCGTACACACGACAAAGAGCTATGGCTACACCTTC.

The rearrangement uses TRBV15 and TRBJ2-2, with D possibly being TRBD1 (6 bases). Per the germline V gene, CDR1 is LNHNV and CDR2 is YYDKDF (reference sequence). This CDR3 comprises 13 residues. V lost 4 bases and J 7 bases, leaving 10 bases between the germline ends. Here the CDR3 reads CATSKTGFGELFF. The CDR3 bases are TGTGCCACCAGCAAAACAGGGTTCGGGGAGCTGTTTTTT.

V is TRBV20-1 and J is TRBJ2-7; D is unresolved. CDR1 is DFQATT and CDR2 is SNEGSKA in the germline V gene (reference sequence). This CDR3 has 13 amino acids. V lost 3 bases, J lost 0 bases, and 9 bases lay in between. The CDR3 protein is CSASFRSSYEQYF. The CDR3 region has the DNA TGCAGTGCTAGTTTTCGGAGCTCCTACGAGCAGTACTTC.

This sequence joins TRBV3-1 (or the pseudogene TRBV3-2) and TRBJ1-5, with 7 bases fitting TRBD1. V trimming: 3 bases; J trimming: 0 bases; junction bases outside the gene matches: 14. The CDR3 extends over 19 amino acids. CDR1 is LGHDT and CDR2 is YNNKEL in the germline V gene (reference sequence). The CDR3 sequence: CASSHRQGALGNSNQPQHF. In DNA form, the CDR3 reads TGTGCCAGCAGCCATCGACAGGGCGCTCTTGGAAATAGCAATCAGCCCCAGCATTTT.

The chain's CDR3 is CAEGSRGSNEQFF. DNA of the CDR3: TGTGCCGAAGGGTCGAGGGGGTCCAATGAGCAGTTCTTC. The chain carries TRBV30 and TRBJ2-1, with a possible D match to TRBD1 (6 bases). The CDR3 is 13 amino acids. Germline CDR1 reads GTSNPN; CDR2 reads SVGIG (reference sequence). V was cut by 8 bases and J by 6 bases, with 17 bases left in between.

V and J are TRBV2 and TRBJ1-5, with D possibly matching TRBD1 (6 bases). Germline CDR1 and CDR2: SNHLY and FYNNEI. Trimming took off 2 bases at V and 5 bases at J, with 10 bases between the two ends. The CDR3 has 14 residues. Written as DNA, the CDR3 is TGTGCCAGCAGTGAACACAGGACAGATCAGCCCCAGCATTTT. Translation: CASSEHRTDQPQHF.

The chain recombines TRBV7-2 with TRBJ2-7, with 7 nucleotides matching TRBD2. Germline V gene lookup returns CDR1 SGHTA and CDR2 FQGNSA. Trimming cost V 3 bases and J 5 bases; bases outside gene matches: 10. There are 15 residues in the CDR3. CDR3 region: CASSLIGRARDEQYF. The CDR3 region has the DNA TGTGCCAGCAGCTTGATTGGGAGGGCCAGGGACGAGCAGTACTTC.

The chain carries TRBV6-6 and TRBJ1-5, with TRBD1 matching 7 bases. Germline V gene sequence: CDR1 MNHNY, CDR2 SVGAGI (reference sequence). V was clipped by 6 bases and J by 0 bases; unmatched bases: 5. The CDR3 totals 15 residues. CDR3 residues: CASRGQDNSNQPQHF. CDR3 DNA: TGTGCCAGCAGAGGACAGGATAATAGCAATCAGCCCCAGCATTTT.

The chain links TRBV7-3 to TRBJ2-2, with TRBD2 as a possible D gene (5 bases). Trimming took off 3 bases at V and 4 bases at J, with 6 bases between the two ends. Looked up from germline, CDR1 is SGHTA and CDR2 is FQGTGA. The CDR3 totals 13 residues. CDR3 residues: CASSFRGTGELFF. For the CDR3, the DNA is TGTGCCAGCAGCTTCCGGGGCACCGGGGAGCTGTTTTTT. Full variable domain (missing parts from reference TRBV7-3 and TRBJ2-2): GAGVSQTPSNKVTEKGKYVELRCDPISGHTALYWYRQSLGQGPEFLIYFQGTGAADDSGLPNDRFFAVRPEGSVSTLKIQRTERGDSAVYLCASSFRGTGELFFGEGSRLTVL.

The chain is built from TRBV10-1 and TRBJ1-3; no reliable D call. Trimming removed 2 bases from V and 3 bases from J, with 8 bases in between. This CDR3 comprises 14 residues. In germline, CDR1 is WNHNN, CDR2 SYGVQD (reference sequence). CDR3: CASSEPGDGNTIYF. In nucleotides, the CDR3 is TGCGCCAGCAGTGAGCCGGGAGATGGAAACACCATATATTTT.

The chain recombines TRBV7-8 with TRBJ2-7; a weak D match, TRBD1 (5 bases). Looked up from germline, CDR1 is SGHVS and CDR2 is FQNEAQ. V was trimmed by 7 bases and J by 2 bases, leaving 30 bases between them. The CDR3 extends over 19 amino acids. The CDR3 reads CASTLNQGIRSKGAYEQYF. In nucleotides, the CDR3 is TGTGCCAGCACCCTAAACCAAGGGATCCGCTCGAAAGGGGCCTACGAGCAGTACTTC.